The 18 T cell receptor beta chains reported below all come from one sample, sequenced in a study of blood T cell repertoires in COVID-19. Data came from immunoSEQ multiplex PCR; TCRdb stores just in-frame clones and leaves some out. This table has 150,000 to 180,000 clones, around 80% appearing once. Source material: peripheral blood. The receptors were sampled from a man aged 60 to 75 with acute or convalescent COVID-19.

The chain is built from TRBV9 and TRBJ1-2; D possibly corresponds to TRBD1 (5 bases). The CDR3 runs 14 residues. The V and J ends lost 4 bases and 4 bases respectively, with 14 bases between them. Germline CDR1 SGDLS, CDR2 YYNGEE. The CDR3 region is CASSQMGLSYGYTF. The CDR3, as DNA: TGTGCCAGCAGCCAGATGGGGCTAAGCTATGGCTACACCTTC.

This clone occurred once. The chain recombines TRBV2 with TRBJ1-1; 7 bases match TRBD1. Germline V gene data show CDR1 as SNHLY and CDR2 as FYNNEI. The V segment lost 4 bases and the J segment 7 bases; nucleotides outside the gene matches: 9. The CDR3 is made up of 14 amino acids. The CDR3 spells CASSAAGGMNEAFF. DNA of the CDR3: TGTGCCAGCAGTGCCGCAGGGGGGATGAATGAAGCTTTCTTT.

CDR3 nucleotide sequence: TGTGCCACCAGTGATACCGGACAGACCACCGGGGAGCTGTTTTTT. Amino acid sequence: CATSDTGQTTGELFF. The chain couples TRBV24-1 to TRBJ2-2; D might be TRBD1 (6 bases). Germline CDR1 is KGHDR and CDR2 is SFDVKD. The CDR3 loop spans 15 amino acids. The ends were cut back, 3 bases at V and 4 bases at J, with 11 bases in the middle.

The chain combines TRBV7-2 with TRBJ1-3, with D hard to call. The ends were cut back, 1 base at V and 0 bases at J, with 13 bases in the middle. CDR3 length equals 17 residues. Germline V gene lookup returns CDR1 SGHTA and CDR2 FQGNSA. The CDR3 here is CASSLDYTRGSGNTIYF. CDR3 DNA sequence: TGTGCCAGCAGCTTAGACTACACCCGTGGCTCTGGAAACACCATATATTTT. The full variable domain, its missing parts supplied by reference TRBV7-2 and TRBJ1-3, is GAGVSQSPSNKVTEKGKDVELRCDPISGHTALYWYRQSLGQGLEFLIYFQGNSAPDKSGLPSDRFSAERTGGSVSTLTIQRTQQEDSAVYLCASSLDYTRGSGNTIYFGEGSWLTVV.

The rearrangement links TRBV10-3 to TRBJ2-3; D possibly corresponds to TRBD2 (5 bases). V lost 4 bases and J lost 6, with 11 bases in between. CDR3 size: 13 residues. Germline V gene sequence: CDR1 ENHRY, CDR2 SYGVKD. CDR3 DNA sequence: TGTGCCATCAGTGGTGCGGAGGCGGATACGCAGTATTTT. Residues: CAISGAEADTQYF.

The genes are TRBV16 and TRBJ1-6; D is undetermined. The V and J ends lost 7 bases and 5 bases respectively, with 9 bases between them. The CDR3 consists of 13 residues. Germline V gene sequence: CDR1 KGHSY, CDR2 FQNENV. CDR3 region: CASTRSHNSPLHF. The CDR3, as DNA: TGTGCCAGCACCCGGTCCCATAATTCACCCCTCCACTTT.

The chain has TRBV7-2 and TRBJ2-3, with TRBD2 identical over 9 bases. Losses at the gene ends were 0 bases for V and 4 bases for J; bases not matched to a gene: 11. The germline gives CDR1 SGHTA, CDR2 FQGNSA. This CDR3 contains 18 residues. For the CDR3, the DNA is TGTGCCAGCAGCTTAGCCTATAGCGGGAGCGTGGGAGCAGATACGCAGTATTTT. Its translation: CASSLAYSGSVGADTQYF. The complete variable domain, with remaining parts taken from reference TRBV7-2 and TRBJ2-3, reads GAGVSQSPSNKVTEKGKDVELRCDPISGHTALYWYRQSLGQGLEFLIYFQGNSAPDKSGLPSDRFSAERTGGSVSTLTIQRTQQEDSAVYLCASSLAYSGSVGADTQYFGPGTRLTVL.

This clone has a single count. This chain connects TRBV9 to TRBJ2-6, with a weak D call TRBD1 (5 bases). Trimming took 0 bases from V and 4 from J, leaving 11 bases between them. The CDR3 totals 16 residues. Germline CDR1 reads SGDLS; CDR2 reads YYNGEE. CDR3 loop: CASSVAVGRGANVLTF. CDR3 nucleotides: TGTGCCAGCAGCGTAGCTGTGGGGCGGGGGGCCAACGTCCTGACTTTC.

This clone was seen only once. The rearrangement joins TRBV29-1 to TRBJ1-1; 7 bases align to TRBD1. The CDR3 covers 16 residues. Germline assignment: CDR1 SQVTM and CDR2 ANQGSEA. V trimming: 7 bases; J trimming: 4 bases; junction bases outside the gene matches: 18. CDR3 in DNA: TGCAGCGCCATGAGGGGGCTTCGGAGTTTGGGCACTGAAGCTTTCTTT. Its translation: CSAMRGLRSLGTEAFF.

The chain joins TRBV5-4 to TRBJ2-2; TRBD1 aligns across 7 bases. Per the germline V gene, CDR1 is SGHNT and CDR2 is YYREEE (reference sequence). J lost 0 bases, V lost 1 base, and 3 bases had no gene match. The CDR3 covers 16 residues. CDR3 amino acids: CASSLTGAANTGELFF. The CDR3 region has the DNA TGTGCCAGCAGCTTGACAGGGGCCGCGAACACCGGGGAGCTGTTTTTT. The variable domain in full, completed from reference TRBV5-4 and TRBJ2-2, reads ETGVTQSPTHLIKTRGQQVTLRCSSQSGHNTVSWYQQALGQGPQFIFQYYREEENGRGNFPPRFSGLQFPNYSSELNVNALELDDSALYLCASSLTGAANTGELFFGEGSRLTVL.

This chain uses TRBV6-5 with TRBJ1-2; D possibly corresponds to TRBD1 (5 bases). V lost 2 bases to trimming and J lost 3 bases, with 7 bases between them. Germline V gene data show CDR1 as MNHEY and CDR2 as SVGAGI. There are 13 residues in the CDR3. For the CDR3, the DNA is TGTGCCAGCAGTTACGGGGCGGACTATGGCTACACCTTC. It codes for CASSYGADYGYTF.

The chain has TRBV2 and TRBJ2-5; 14 bases map to TRBD2. The V gene's germline CDR1 is SNHLY and CDR2 FYNNEI. Germline trimming cut 5 bases from V and 6 bases from J; bases unmatched to any gene: 5. The CDR3 extends over 15 amino acids. The CDR3 sequence: CASSQTSGGVKTQYF. The CDR3 nucleotides are TGTGCCAGCAGTCAGACTAGCGGGGGGGTAAAGACCCAGTACTTC.

The chain uses TRBV5-1 and TRBJ2-3, with 7 bases fitting TRBD1. The CDR3 is made up of 15 amino acids. Germline CDR1 is SGHRS and CDR2 is YFSETQ. Losses at the gene ends were 0 bases for V and 2 bases for J; bases not matched to a gene: 3. CDR3 sequence reads: CASSLDGTATDTQYF. In DNA, the CDR3 is TGCGCCAGCAGCTTGGATGGGACAGCCACAGATACGCAGTATTTT.

Worth noting for this clone: The junction shows a germline mismatch at one end, possibly a read error. The CDR3 protein is CASSVELAGGYTGELFF. In nucleotides, the CDR3 is TGTGCCAGCAGTGTAGAACTAGCGGGAGGTTACACCGGGGAGCTGTTTTTT. The chain links TRBV9 to TRBJ2-2; 12 bases align to TRBD2. In germline, CDR1 is SGDLS, CDR2 YYNGEE. The CDR3 has 17 amino acids.

J is TRBJ2-5 and V is TRBV14, with D perhaps matching TRBD1 (6 bases). The CDR3 totals 16 residues. In germline, CDR1 is SGHDN, CDR2 FVKESK. V was trimmed by 2 bases and J by 3 bases, leaving 16 bases between them. CDR3 in DNA: TGTGCCAGCAGCCAACCTCGGGACAACCTCAAAGAGACCCAGTACTTC. The encoded protein is CASSQPRDNLKETQYF.

A few counts support this clone. The rearrangement links TRBV14 to TRBJ2-3; 8 nucleotides align to TRBD2. CDR1 is SGHDN, CDR2 FVKESK, per germline. V dropped 0 bases and J dropped 5; count of bases not matched to a gene: 4. This CDR3 has 15 amino acids. CDR3 bases: TGTGCCAGCAGCCAAGATGGGCTAGCGGGAGATACGCAGTATTTT. Translating it yields CASSQDGLAGDTQYF.

This clone was counted once. The chain has TRBV18 and TRBJ2-3; D perhaps matches TRBD1 (6 bases). Germline V lookup: CDR1 KGHSH, CDR2 LQKENI. CDR3 length equals 14 residues. V was cut by 8 bases and J by 6 bases, with 18 bases left in between. CDR3 DNA: TGTGCCAGCCTCCAGGGACAAGGGGCTGATACGCAGTATTTT. This gives the protein CASLQGQGADTQYF.

This rearrangement joins TRBV5-4 to TRBJ2-7; D perhaps matches TRBD2 (7 bases). Germline assignment: CDR1 SGHNT and CDR2 YYREEE (reference sequence). The CDR3 contains 13 residues. Trimming shortened V by 7 bases and J by 6 bases, and 17 bases separated the two germline ends. The DNA of the CDR3 is TGTGCCAGCGCCGGGGGGCCTGGGGGCGAGCAGTACTTC. The encoded protein is CASAGGPGGEQYF.